This entry describes one T cell receptor (beta chain). At one of its ends the junction is not consistent with the germline gene, which may arise from a read error. In the original processing: Counts of nucleated cells, estimated from reference gene primer amplification, were obtained. The assay was immunoSEQ multiplex PCR, and TCRdb's table has in-frame clones only and misses some. V, J and clone size were drawn from that table, and D and trimming were deduced from the DNA. The sample lists more than 200,000 clones; around 90% were seen once. This entry comes from a study of blood T cell repertoires in COVID-19. Study-level background: COVID-19 samples from acute and convalescent phases originated in the United States, Italy and Spain. Sources were T cells, B-cell-depleted T cells, or PBMCs; the material itself was cDNA or gDNA.

This CDR3 has 17 residues. The V gene's germline CDR1 is MNHEY and CDR2 SMNVEV (reference sequence). This sequence joins TRBV27 and TRBJ1-6; 8 bases agree with TRBD1. This receptor was obtained from a man aged 18 to 30 with active or convalescent COVID-19. The sequenced sample consisted of peripheral blood. The CDR3 reads CASSLLGAGGPNSPLHF. The CDR3 coding sequence is TGTGCCAGCAGCTTATTGGGTGCAGGGGGCCCGAATTCACCCCTCCACTTT.